Each of the 26 T cell receptor beta chains below was sequenced from the same sample in a study of shared T cell receptors in the human thymus. This table comes from immunoSEQ multiplex PCR, and its TCRdb copy is limited to in-frame clones, with some not included. In the table there are hundreds of thousands of clones, roughly 74% of which are singletons. These records were also assigned to another study, of human thymus T cells.

Sequencing was performed on thymocytes. All receptors come from a boy under two years old with a congenital heart defect.

The gene calls are TRBV10-2 and TRBJ1-5, with 9 bases aligning to TRBD1. CDR1 and CDR2 from the germline V gene are WSHSY and SAAADI. There are 17 residues in the CDR3. The V segment lost 5 bases and the J segment 2 bases; nucleotides outside the gene matches: 10. The CDR3 DNA reads TGCGCCAGCAGTAACGGCCTGGACAGGGGTGGCAATCAGCCCCAGCATTTT. Its translation is CASSNGLDRGGNQPQHF.

This sequence joins TRBV14 and TRBJ2-7, with a weak D call TRBD2 (5 bases). This CDR3 comprises 14 residues. The germline V and J ends were trimmed by 7 bases and 5 bases, with 18 bases remaining between them. CDR1 is SGHDN, CDR2 FVKESK, per germline. The CDR3 DNA is TGTGCCAGCACCGAGGGTAGGGTTGGCGACGAGCAGTACTTC. This codes for CASTEGRVGDEQYF.

J is TRBJ1-3 and V is TRBV28; D is unresolved. In germline, CDR1 is MDHEN, CDR2 SYDVKM. The ends were cut back, 2 bases at V and 0 bases at J, with 17 bases in the middle. CDR3 length: 18 residues. The CDR3 here is CASSLIDPGNPSGNTIYF. The CDR3 DNA is TGTGCCAGCAGTTTAATTGATCCAGGAAACCCCTCTGGAAACACCATATATTTT. The full variable domain, rest sourced from reference TRBV28 and TRBJ1-3, is DVKVTQSSRYLVKRTGEKVFLECVQDMDHENMFWYRQDPGLGLRLIYFSYDVKMKEKGDIPEGYSVSREKKERFSLILESASTNQTSMYLCASSLIDPGNPSGNTIYFGEGSWLTVV.

This clone was counted once. The chain has TRBV6-5 and TRBJ1-1, with D possibly TRBD1 on 6 matching bases. Germline V gene data show CDR1 as MNHEY and CDR2 as SVGAGI. This CDR3 spans 13 amino acids. Trimming took off 6 bases at V and 8 bases at J, with 16 bases between the two ends. In DNA form, the CDR3 reads TGTGCCAGCAGGGGAGGGGGGTCGGGAGAAGCTTTCTTT. As protein: CASRGGGSGEAFF.

V gene TRBV20-1 combines with J gene TRBJ2-1; no definite D call. The germline CDR1 and CDR2 sequences are DFQATT and SNEGSKA (reference sequence). CDR3 length: 11 amino acids. V was shortened by 6 bases and J by 10 bases, with 13 bases between the two germline ends. Here the CDR3 reads CSANYYGEQFF. CDR3 in DNA: TGCAGTGCAAACTACTACGGCGAGCAGTTCTTC.

There are a few counts of this clone. This chain uses TRBV4-3 with TRBJ2-3, with a tentative D call TRBD2 (5 bases). Between the trimmed V and J ends, which lost 1 base and 10 bases, there was a span of 9 bases. Germline CDR1 LGHNA, CDR2 YSLEER. This CDR3 is built from 12 residues. CDR3 bases: TGCGCCAGCAGCCAAGGGACCGGGGCGCAGTATTTT. It translates to CASSQGTGAQYF.

V and J are TRBV5-6 and TRBJ2-1; D gene uncertain. CDR1 is SGHDT and CDR2 is YYEEEE in the germline V gene. Trimming cost V 0 bases and J 0 bases, with 10 bases left between them. The CDR3 is made up of 16 amino acids. The CDR3 spells CASSLDRSSSYNEQFF. CDR3 coding DNA: TGTGCCAGCAGCTTGGATCGGAGTAGCTCCTACAATGAGCAGTTCTTC. Full variable domain (remainder filled in from reference TRBV5-6 and TRBJ2-1): DAGVTQSPTHLIKTRGQQVTLRCSPKSGHDTVSWYQQALGQGPQFIFQYYEEEERQRGNFPDRFSGHQFPNYSSELNVNALLLGDSALYLCASSLDRSSSYNEQFFGPGTRLTVL.

This rearrangement joins TRBV5-6 to TRBJ2-1; D is perhaps TRBD2 (6 bases). Per the germline V gene, CDR1 is SGHDT and CDR2 is YYEEEE. The CDR3 extends over 15 amino acids. Trimming shortened V by 0 bases and J by 3 bases, and 10 bases separated the two germline ends. The CDR3 DNA is TGTGCCAGCAGCTTGGGTTTTAGCGGCTACAATGAGCAGTTCTTC. Encoded protein: CASSLGFSGYNEQFF.

V usage is TRBV28 and J usage is TRBJ1-3; tentatively, D is TRBD1 (6 bases). Germline V CDR1 and CDR2: MDHEN, SYDVKM. V lost 6 bases and J lost 4, with 10 bases in between. This CDR3 region has 13 residues. Here the CDR3 reads CASRRGQGNTIYF. CDR3 bases: TGTGCCAGCAGACGTGGACAGGGAAACACCATATATTTT.

This sequence joins TRBV7-9 and TRBJ2-7, with 9 nucleotides matching TRBD1. From germline, CDR1 is SEHNR and CDR2 FQNEAQ (reference sequence). V gave up 5 bases and J gave up 1 base; unmatched junction bases: 6. The CDR3 has 15 residues. The CDR3 sequence is CASSDRDRVSYEQYF. The CDR3 nucleotides read TGTGCCAGCAGCGACCGGGACAGGGTGTCCTACGAGCAGTACTTC.

This sequence joins TRBV28 and TRBJ1-1; D unresolved. The CDR3 totals 15 residues. CDR1 MDHEN and CDR2 SYDVKM come from the germline V gene. V lost 7 bases, J lost 2 bases, and 17 bases lay in between. CDR3 sequence (DNA): TGTGCCAGCACCCCCCGAGGGCAGAGAAACACTGAAGCTTTCTTT. It yields the protein CASTPRGQRNTEAFF.

This clone has more than one count but fewer than ten. The V call is TRBV10-3, the J call TRBJ2-1, with TRBD2 matching 9 bases. The CDR3 consists of 14 residues. Trimming cost V 9 bases and J 5 bases; bases outside gene matches: 8. Per the germline V gene, CDR1 is ENHRY and CDR2 is SYGVKD. As DNA, the CDR3 is TGTGCCATGTATAAGCGGGAGGCCCACAATGAGCAGTTCTTC. Encoded protein: CAMYKREAHNEQFF.

This chain joins TRBV9 and TRBJ2-7, with a weak D call TRBD2 (5 bases). CDR1 is SGDLS, CDR2 YYNGEE, per germline. This CDR3 has 15 residues. The ends were cut back, 4 bases at V and 1 base at J, with 15 bases in the middle. CDR3 DNA sequence: TGTGCCAGCAGCCCGATGGCTAGCAGGTCCTACGAGCAGTACTTC. Encoded protein: CASSPMASRSYEQYF. Full variable domain (rest looked up from reference TRBV9 and TRBJ2-7): DSGVTQTPKHLITATGQRVTLRCSPRSGDLSVYWYQQSLDQGLQFLIQYYNGEERAKGNILERFSAQQFPDLHSELNLSSLELGDSALYFCASSPMASRSYEQYFGPGTRLTVT.

The count of this clone is one. The chain uses TRBV6-5 and TRBJ2-5; tentatively, D is TRBD1 (6 bases). This CDR3 has 12 amino acids. V was clipped by 8 bases and J by 4 bases, with 11 bases between them. CDR1 is MNHEY and CDR2 is SVGAGI in the germline V gene. The CDR3 DNA reads TGTGCCAGCTATCGACAGGTAGAGACCCAGTACTTC. Its protein product is CASYRQVETQYF.

CDR3 amino acids: CASSIETTPYEQYF. In DNA form, the CDR3 reads TGTGCCAGTAGTATAGAGACAACACCCTACGAGCAGTACTTC. The chain carries TRBV19 and TRBJ2-7; D is uncertain. CDR1 and CDR2 from the germline V gene are LNHDA and SQIVND (reference sequence). Trimming took 0 bases from V and 2 from J, leaving 8 bases between them. The CDR3 has 14 amino acids.

The CDR3 here is CASSISGTGELFF. The CDR3 DNA sequence: TGTGCCAGTAGTATTAGCGGGACCGGGGAGCTGTTTTTT. The gene calls are TRBV19 and TRBJ2-2; 7 bases are a match to TRBD2. V dropped 3 bases and J dropped 5; count of bases not matched to a gene: 0. Germline V gene data show CDR1 as LNHDA and CDR2 as SQIVND (reference sequence). CDR3 length equals 13 residues.

The chain carries TRBV6-5 and TRBJ1-2; D unresolved. V shed 5 bases and J shed 6 bases, with 10 bases lying between them. The CDR3 covers 12 residues. Germline V gene sequence: CDR1 MNHEY, CDR2 SVGAGI. CDR3 in DNA: TGTGCCAGCAGTGAAGTAGTAGATGGCTACACCTTC. It codes for CASSEVVDGYTF.

V gene TRBV27 combines with J gene TRBJ2-1; the match to TRBD2 covers 10 bases. This CDR3 comprises 16 residues. Trimming removed 4 bases from V and 4 bases from J; junction bases left unmatched: 7. Per the germline V gene, CDR1 is MNHEY and CDR2 is SMNVEV (reference sequence). As DNA, the CDR3 is TGTGCCAGCAGTTCCACACTAGCGGGACGTTACAATGAGCAGTTCTTC. This gives the protein CASSSTLAGRYNEQFF.

The chain is built from TRBV7-8 and TRBJ2-5; the match to TRBD2 covers 7 bases. Germline CDR1 reads SGHVS; CDR2 reads FQNEAQ. The CDR3 totals 18 residues. The junction had 13 bases not matched to a gene; V was cut back by 1 base and J by 2 bases. CDR3 residues: CASSLVVREGLGQETQYF. The CDR3 DNA sequence: TGTGCCAGCAGCTTAGTCGTCAGGGAGGGATTGGGTCAAGAGACCCAGTACTTC. The full variable domain, in which reference TRBV7-8 and TRBJ2-5 provide the parts outside the CDR3, is GAGVSQSPRYKVAKRGQDVALRCDPISGHVSLFWYQQALGQGPEFLTYFQNEAQLDKSGLPSDRFFAERPEGSVSTLKIQRTQQEDSAVYLCASSLVVREGLGQETQYFGPGTRLLVL.

The chain has TRBV28 and TRBJ1-2, with 8 bases that match TRBD1. Losses at the gene ends were 6 bases for V and 4 bases for J; bases not matched to a gene: 19. This CDR3 region has 18 residues. Germline lookup yields CDR1 MDHEN and CDR2 SYDVKM. The CDR3 bases are TGTGCCAGCAGCCAACTCAGAGCCAGGGGGCGTTATTTCTATGGCTACACCTTC. It is translated as CASSQLRARGRYFYGYTF.

J is TRBJ1-5 and V is TRBV28, with 7 bases matching TRBD1. The CDR3 contains 15 residues. Germline V gene sequence: CDR1 MDHEN, CDR2 SYDVKM. V was pared by 5 bases and J by 4 bases, with 8 bases of the junction left unmatched. The CDR3 here is CASSGQVSRNQPQHF. The CDR3 DNA follows: TGTGCCAGCAGTGGACAGGTCTCCCGTAATCAGCCCCAGCATTTT.

The chain joins TRBV6-5 to TRBJ1-4; maybe TRBD1 (6 bases). This CDR3 comprises 15 residues. Germline V gene lookup returns CDR1 MNHEY and CDR2 SVGAGI. The ends were cut back, 3 bases at V and 2 bases at J, with 10 bases in the middle. As DNA, the CDR3 is TGTGCCAGCAGTTATGCAGGGGTGACTAATGAAAAACTGTTTTTT. As protein: CASSYAGVTNEKLFF.

The rearrangement links TRBV4-3 to TRBJ2-7, with TRBD2 matching over 8 bases. The CDR3 consists of 16 residues. Germline loops: CDR1 LGHNA, CDR2 YSLEER. The V and J ends lost 0 bases and 4 bases, in that order; junction bases with no gene match: 8. CDR3 coding DNA: TGCGCCAGCAGCCAAGATCCAGCGGGAGAGGGATACGAGCAGTACTTC. Protein: CASSQDPAGEGYEQYF.

This chain joins TRBV29-1 and TRBJ1-1, with a weak D call TRBD1 (5 bases). Looked up from germline, CDR1 is SQVTM and CDR2 is ANQGSEA. V lost 4 bases, J lost 5 bases, and 11 bases lay in between. CDR3 size: 12 residues. The CDR3 is CSVVGRRTEAFF. In nucleotides, the CDR3 is TGCAGCGTTGTGGGGCGCCGAACTGAAGCTTTCTTT. Based on the CDR3 plus reference TRBV29-1 and TRBJ1-1, the full variable domain is SAVISQKPSRDICQRGTSLTIQCQVDSQVTMMFWYRQQPGQSLTLIATANQGSEATYESGFVIDKFPISRPNLTFSTLTVSNMSPEDSSIYLCSVVGRRTEAFFGQGTRLTVV.

J is TRBJ2-1 and V is TRBV6-5, with TRBD2 identical over 7 bases. The V segment lost 2 bases and the J segment 7 bases; nucleotides outside the gene matches: 11. CDR1 is MNHEY and CDR2 is SVGAGI in the germline V gene. CDR3 length: 16 amino acids. The CDR3 here is CASSYRVAGIGNEQFF. CDR3 bases: TGTGCCAGCAGTTACCGTGTAGCGGGTATCGGGAATGAGCAGTTCTTC.

The chain uses TRBV5-6 and TRBJ2-3; 8 bases agree with TRBD1. CDR3 length: 12 amino acids. Germline CDR1 and CDR2: SGHDT and YYEEEE. The V gene end was trimmed by 9 bases and the J gene end by 5 bases; junction bases not matched to a gene: 5. The CDR3 loop is CATRTGKDTQYF. In nucleotides, the CDR3 is TGTGCCACTCGGACAGGGAAAGATACGCAGTATTTT.